This TCR beta chain was obtained from a study of CD8 T cells in ankylosing spondylitis. The study, taken as a whole, reports: A TCR beta motif of about eight highly homologous variants seemed to mark ankylosing spondylitis blood.

The CDR3 length is 14 residues. V was pared by 4 bases and J by 0 bases, with 7 bases between. One entry per CDR3 protein results from TCRdb running MiXCR on the 5' RACE reads. This sample has almost 400,000 distinct CDR3 sequences; around 20% occur once, and the top ten carry approximately 15%. This clonotype appeared many times. As yet, its antigen is unknown. The sample was blood, either unsorted or a sorted T cell fraction (not recorded which). This clonotype was obtained from a male donor with ankylosing spondylitis. The chain couples TRBV12-3 or TRBV12-4 to TRBJ1-3, with D hard to call. The CDR3 is CASSSGFSGNTIYF. CDR3 in DNA: TGTGCCAGCAGTTCGGGGTTCTCTGGAAACACCATATATTTT.